The entry that follows covers one T cell receptor beta chain sequence. Its antigen is unidentified. Unstimulated Tregs (CD4+CD25+CD127-) and CD4+CD25- non-Tregs were sorted from PBMCs. These data originate in a study of Tregs in tolerant kidney transplant recipients. General observations from the study: Donor-specific Treg expansion exceeded global Treg expansion in tolerant patients, suggesting antigen drive.

Assay used: immunoSEQ multiplex PCR; TCRdb lists only in-frame clones, some missing. Of some 71,000 clones in the sample, about 89% were seen once. The CDR3 covers 15 residues. J gave up 2 bases and V 3 bases, and 3 bases lay outside the gene matches. Germline V gene data show CDR1 as KGHSH and CDR2 as LQKENI. The sequence was obtained from a human donor who received a combined kidney and bone marrow transplant. The sequencing used CD4+ T cells from blood, collected before the transplant. The chain combines TRBV18 with TRBJ1-4, with 7 bases identical to TRBD1. The CDR3 loop is CASSPPGQTNEKLFF. CDR3 in DNA: TGTGCCAGCTCACCTCCGGGACAGACTAATGAAAAACTGTTTTTT.